This is a list of T cell receptor beta chains from one sample in a study of OX40 agonist ivuxolimab in advanced cancers. TCRdb's table, derived via immunoSEQ multiplex PCR, lists solely in-frame clones and lacks some. The top ten hold 3% to 3.5% of the sample, which has just over 90,000 clones, roughly 90% seen once. The sample here was CD4+ or CD8+ T cells sorted from blood, taken in a trial of the OX40 agonist ivuxolimab. The receptors shown here come from an adult with an advanced solid tumor such as melanoma, head and neck, liver or kidney cancer. Both conserved end residues are part of each CDR3. The D gene is left open where the match is weak. Not all rows give a size; the values are once, few, many and, for expanded clones, a class.

j_gene	d_gene	abundance	v_gene	CDR3aa	CDR3nt
TRBJ2-5	NA	NA	TRBV27	CASSLGETQYF	TGTGCCAGCAGTTTAGGCGAGACCCAGTACTTC
TRBJ1-1	TRBD1	NA	TRBV5-6	CASSWTGAAEAFF	TGTGCCAGCAGCTGGACAGGGGCGGCTGAAGCTTTCTTT
TRBJ2-1	NA	once	TRBV12-5	CASGLAGNEQFF	TGTGCTAGTGGTTTAGCCGGCAATGAGCAGTTCTTC
TRBJ1-4	NA	NA	TRBV25-1	CASSGTSTNEKLFF	TGTGCCAGCAGCGGGACATCGACTAATGAAAAACTGTTTTTT
TRBJ2-1	TRBD2	NA	TRBV30	CAWSVLAKYNEQFF	TGTGCCTGGAGTGTACTAGCGAAGTACAATGAGCAGTTCTTC
TRBJ1-3	NA	NA	TRBV27	CASRGGNSGNTIYF	TGTGCCAGCAGGGGGGGGAACTCTGGAAACACCATATATTTT
TRBJ2-2	TRBD2	NA	TRBV4-3	CASSQDPASGRGVGELFF	TGCGCCAGCAGCCAAGATCCGGCTAGCGGGAGGGGAGTCGGGGAGCTGTTTTTT
TRBJ1-5	TRBD1	NA	TRBV27	CASSLSGTGWEQPQHF	TGTGCCAGCAGTTTATCAGGGACAGGGTGGGAGCAGCCCCAGCATTTT
TRBJ2-3	TRBD2	NA	TRBV6-1	CASSETGGLAGVTDTQYF	TGTGCCAGCAGTGAAACTGGGGGACTAGCGGGAGTCACAGATACGCAGTATTTT
TRBJ2-2	NA	NA	TRBV6-5	CASSIAEDLAGELFF	TGTGCCAGCAGTATAGCGGAGGACCTTGCCGGGGAGCTGTTTTTT
TRBJ1-2	NA	NA	TRBV6-1	CASSGPGQAVYGYTF	TGTGCCAGCAGTGGCCCGGGACAAGCTGTCTATGGCTACACCTTC
TRBJ1-1	NA	NA	TRBV6-5	CASSYGGENTEAFF	TGTGCCAGCAGTTACGGCGGGGAGAACACTGAAGCTTTCTTT
TRBJ2-1	NA	NA	TRBV5-6	CASSPGAAEQFF	TGTGCCAGCAGCCCAGGGGCTGCAGAGCAGTTCTTC
TRBJ1-3	NA	NA	TRBV4-1	CASSLFTGGTGNTIYF	TGCGCCAGCAGCCTGTTCACGGGGGGGACTGGAAACACCATATATTTT
TRBJ1-4	NA	NA	TRBV6-1	CASQAPGRPGEKLFF	TGTGCCAGCCAAGCCCCCGGCAGGCCAGGGGAAAAACTGTTTTTT
TRBJ1-4	NA	NA	TRBV6-1	CASSGSTGSNEKLFF	TGTGCCAGCAGTGGTTCGACGGGTTCTAATGAAAAACTGTTTTTT
TRBJ2-5	NA	NA	TRBV6-5	CASSYPSGETQYF	TGTGCCAGCAGTTACCCAAGCGGGGAGACCCAGTACTTC
TRBJ1-1	TRBD1	few	TRBV5-4	CASSQGAANTEAFF	TGTGCCAGCAGCCAGGGGGCTGCGAACACTGAAGCTTTCTTT
TRBJ2-5	NA	NA	TRBV10-3	CAISEENMRRGQETQYF	TGTGCCATCAGTGAGGAGAACATGAGGAGAGGGCAAGAGACCCAGTACTTC
TRBJ2-1	NA	NA	TRBV5-6	CASSLAGGPLDEQFF	TGTGCCAGCAGCTTGGCGGGCGGCCCTTTGGATGAGCAGTTCTTC
TRBJ2-4	TRBD1	NA	TRBV15	CATNKQGAKNIQYF	TGTGCCACCAACAAACAGGGGGCCAAAAACATTCAGTACTTC
TRBJ2-1	NA	NA	TRBV28	CASSFFPSGVSYNEQFF	TGTGCCAGCAGTTTTTTCCCTTCAGGGGTCTCCTACAATGAGCAGTTCTTC
TRBJ2-7	TRBD1	NA	TRBV27	CASSLGQGPYEQYF	TGTGCCAGCAGTTTAGGACAGGGGCCCTACGAGCAGTACTTC